The 23 T cell receptor beta chains presented below share a single source sample, sequenced in a study of CD8 T cells in ankylosing spondylitis. TCRdb called the 5' RACE reads again in MiXCR, with one record for every CDR3 protein. This sample has over 75,000 distinct CDR3 sequences, with just under 9% found just once. Sequences were obtained from blood, either unsorted or a sorted T cell fraction (not recorded which). Receptors were obtained from a male donor with ankylosing spondylitis or in good health (not recorded which).

This clonotype appeared many times. J is TRBJ2-3 and V is TRBV3-1; D gene uncertain. Germline V CDR1 and CDR2: LGHDT, YNNKEL (reference sequence). This CDR3 has 13 residues. Trimming removed 6 bases at V and 6 bases at J, with 13 bases between. The CDR3 DNA is TGTGCCAGCAGACCAAGTGGAAGGGATACGCAGTATTTT. As protein: CASRPSGRDTQYF.

In this sample, this clonotype turned up many times. This rearrangement joins TRBV5-1 to TRBJ1-2, with a tentative D call TRBD1 (6 bases). Germline loops: CDR1 SGHRS, CDR2 YFSETQ. Trimming stripped 4 bases from V and 6 bases from J, with 16 bases between. This CDR3 is 14 amino acids long. The chain's CDR3 is CASSVKGGKDGYTF. CDR3 nucleotide sequence: TGCGCCAGCAGCGTGAAGGGGGGGAAAGATGGCTACACCTTC.

This clonotype was recorded at least ten times. The J gene is TRBJ2-5, the V gene TRBV29-1; D possibly matches TRBD1 or TRBD2 (5 bases each). CDR1 is SQVTM and CDR2 is ANQGSEA in the germline V gene. V lost 4 bases and J 4 bases, leaving 16 bases between the germline ends. There are 14 residues in the CDR3. CDR3 loop: CSVGGPRVGETQYF. The CDR3 bases are TGCAGCGTTGGGGGACCCCGGGTCGGAGAGACCCAGTACTTC.

This clonotype came up many times. Germline and junction disagree at one end, which may indicate a read error. CDR3 bases: TGTGCTAGCAGCCCTAGGACGGACCTCTCTGGGGCCAACGTCCTGACTTTC. It translates to CASSPRTDLSGANVLTF. The chain carries TRBV7-7 and TRBJ2-6; D not resolved. The CDR3 runs 17 residues. The germline V gene encodes CDR1 SSHAT and CDR2 FNYEAQ (reference sequence). Filled out from reference TRBV7-7 and TRBJ2-6, the complete variable domain reads GAGVSQSPRYKVTKRGQDVTLRCDPISSHATLYWYQQALGQGPEFLTYFNYEAQPDKSGLPSDRFSAERPEGSISTLTIQRTEQRDSAMYRCASSPRTDLSGANVLTFGAGSRLTVL.

CDR3 coding DNA: TGTGCCAGCAGCCGAAATAGCGGGGGGGAGTGGAGCTCCTACAATGAGCAGTTCTTC. Amino acids: CASSRNSGGEWSSYNEQFF. This rearrangement joins TRBV11-2 to TRBJ2-1; 11 bases are shared with TRBD2. Germline lookup yields CDR1 SGHAT and CDR2 FQNNGV. The J segment lost 0 bases and the V segment lost 5 bases, leaving 12 bases of the junction unmatched. The CDR3 sequence is 19 residues long.

A remark on this clonotype: One end of the junction varies from germline; a read error may be responsible. The genes are TRBV11-2 and TRBJ2-7; 8 positions match TRBD1. The CDR3 is 16 residues long. Germline loops: CDR1 SGHAT, CDR2 FQNNGV. The CDR3, as DNA: TGTGCCAGCAGCCCAACTGCCCGACAGGGGTCCTACGAGCAGTATTTC. It encodes CASSPTARQGSYEQYF.

This clonotype was observed a few times. This sequence joins TRBV7-2 and TRBJ2-7; D is possibly TRBD1 or TRBD2 (6 bases each). CDR1 is SGHTA and CDR2 is FQGNSA in the germline V gene. V lost 5 bases, J lost 7 bases, and 15 bases lay in between. This CDR3 is built from 13 residues. CDR3 bases: TGTGCCAGCAGCAACATTGGGGGGCGAGAGCAGTACTTC. Translation gives CASSNIGGREQYF.

This clonotype was observed many times. The chain has TRBV20-1 and TRBJ2-2, with D unclear. The CDR3 sequence is 15 residues long. V was shortened by 0 bases and J by 1 base, with 9 bases between the two germline ends. CDR1 is DFQATT and CDR2 is SNEGSKA in the germline V gene (reference sequence). CDR3 region: CSARDGRGNTGELFF. CDR3 nucleotides: TGCAGTGCTAGAGATGGTCGCGGGAACACCGGGGAGCTGTTTTTT.

The V call is TRBV7-9, the J call TRBJ2-7; 10 positions match TRBD1. With V trimmed by 5 bases and J by 7 bases, 5 bases remained unmatched. Per germline, CDR1 SEHNR and CDR2 FQNEAQ (reference sequence). The CDR3 is 13 amino acids. Here the CDR3 reads CASSADRGREQYF. As DNA, the CDR3 is TGTGCCAGCAGCGCCGACAGGGGGCGTGAGCAGTACTTC. Using reference TRBV7-9 and TRBJ2-7 for the parts outside the CDR3, the full variable domain is DTGVSQNPRHKITKRGQNVTFRCDPISEHNRLYWYRQTLGQGPEFLTYFQNEAQLEKSRLLSDRFSAERPKGSFSTLEIQRTEQGDSAMYLCASSADRGREQYFGPGTRLTVT.

In its sample, this clonotype was seen many times. V gene TRBV20-1 combines with J gene TRBJ2-7; 7 nucleotides align to TRBD2. The CDR3 has 12 residues. The ends lost 8 bases at V and 7 bases at J; junction bases unmatched: 11. Germline V CDR1 and CDR2: DFQATT, SNEGSKA (reference sequence). As DNA, the CDR3 is TGCAGTTTAGGACTAGGGCCTCGGGAGCAGTACTTC. Protein sequence: CSLGLGPREQYF.

This clonotype is labeled as medium-sized. This sequence joins TRBV29-1 and TRBJ2-5; D may be TRBD1 or TRBD2 (5 bases each). Trimming shortened V by 2 bases and J by 4 bases, and 14 bases separated the two germline ends. The CDR3 has 14 residues. The germline CDR1 and CDR2 sequences are SQVTM and ANQGSEA. CDR3 DNA sequence: TGCAGCGTTGAACCGGGGCGAACAATAGAGACCCAGTACTTC. Translated, it gives CSVEPGRTIETQYF.

This clonotype came up a few times. V is TRBV29-1 and J is TRBJ2-3; either TRBD1 or TRBD2 may fit D (7 bases each). This CDR3 comprises 14 residues. Germline-derived CDR1 and CDR2 are SQVTM and ANQGSEA. V lost 7 bases, J lost 0 bases, and 14 bases lay in between. CDR3 DNA sequence: TGCAGCGCCCAGGGGGGGCGAAGCACAGATACGCAGTATTTT. Residues: CSAQGGRSTDTQYF.

In this sample, this clonotype turned up many times. The chain joins TRBV29-1 to TRBJ2-1, with TRBD1 as a possible D gene (5 bases). V was trimmed by 6 bases and J by 7 bases, leaving 13 bases between them. The length of the CDR3 is 12 residues. Germline values: CDR1 SQVTM, CDR2 ANQGSEA. The CDR3 spells CSVGPVGNEQFF. Written as DNA, the CDR3 is TGCAGCGTGGGGCCTGTAGGGAATGAGCAGTTCTTC.

At least ten counts were recorded for this clonotype. The rearrangement uses TRBV27 and TRBJ2-7, with D perhaps being TRBD1 or TRBD2 (5 bases each). V shed 4 bases and J shed 3 bases, with 13 bases lying between them. CDR1 is MNHEY and CDR2 is SMNVEV in the germline V gene (reference sequence). This CDR3 is 14 amino acids long. In nucleotides, the CDR3 is TGTGCCAGCAGTTCCCGAGGGGCCGTCTACGAGCAGTACTTC. This gives the protein CASSSRGAVYEQYF.

This clonotype was counted at least ten times. The V gene is TRBV20-1, the J gene TRBJ2-3, with D maybe TRBD2 (6 bases). V lost 4 bases and J 10 bases, leaving 21 bases between the germline ends. This CDR3 is built from 14 residues. CDR1 DFQATT and CDR2 SNEGSKA come from the germline V gene (reference sequence). CDR3 bases: TGCAGTGCTATCCCACCCATGGGGGGTAGTGCGCAGTATTTT. Protein: CSAIPPMGGSAQYF.

This clonotype was detected many times. The V and J genes are TRBV27 and TRBJ2-7, with 8 bases matching TRBD2. This CDR3 region has 15 residues. Germline CDR1 reads MNHEY; CDR2 reads SMNVEV (reference sequence). The ends lost 5 bases at V and 4 bases at J; junction bases unmatched: 10. The CDR3 DNA is TGTGCCAGCAGTGAAAGATCGGGGGGGCTTTACGAGCAGTACTTC. Translating it yields CASSERSGGLYEQYF.

Ten or more counts support this clonotype. This chain's CDR3 is CASSLRDYSPEAFF. CDR3 in DNA: TGTGCCAGCAGCCTTAGGGATTACTCCCCTGAAGCTTTCTTT. This chain links TRBV7-2 with TRBJ1-1, with no clear D. This CDR3 is built from 14 residues. The germline CDR1 and CDR2 sequences are SGHTA and FQGNSA. Between the trimmed V and J ends, which lost 5 bases and 6 bases, there was a span of 16 bases.

The sample holds many counts of this clonotype. This rearrangement joins TRBV6-1 to TRBJ1-1; D ambiguous. The CDR3 runs to 12 residues. Trimming took off 5 bases at V and 1 base at J, with 5 bases between the two ends. Germline CDR1 reads MNHNS; CDR2 reads SASEGT. The CDR3 is CASSKTNTEAFF. The CDR3 DNA reads TGTGCCAGCAGTAAGACGAACACTGAAGCTTTCTTT.

The table lists this clonotype with many counts. For the CDR3, the DNA is TGTGCCAGCTCGACTGGGGTGTACGGCTACACCTTC. This sequence encodes CASSTGVYGYTF. The genes are TRBV7-6 and TRBJ1-2; D call uncertain. The CDR3 has 12 residues. Between the trimmed V and J ends, which lost 8 bases and 8 bases, there was a span of 15 bases. The germline CDR1 and CDR2 sequences are SGHVS and FNYEAQ.

This clonotype has at least ten counts. This sequence joins TRBV12-3 or TRBV12-4 and TRBJ2-2, with unresolved D. The CDR3 covers 14 residues. With 0 bases removed from V and 0 bases from J, the gap between germline ends came to 2 bases. CDR3 region: CASSLASNTGELFF. The CDR3 nucleotides are TGTGCCAGCAGTTTAGCTTCGAACACCGGGGAGCTGTTTTTT.

A word on this clonotype: This may come from a read error, since a much larger clone is one base off. V gene TRBV12-3 or TRBV12-4 combines with J gene TRBJ2-1; no firm D call. The CDR3 is 12 residues long. CDR3 nucleotide sequence: TGTGTCAGCAGTTTATGGGGCAATGAGCAGTTCTTC. Translating gives CVSSLWGNEQFF.

This clonotype was found many times. The chain is built from TRBV5-1 and TRBJ2-6, with D unresolved. The CDR3 has 16 amino acids. Germline CDR1 reads SGHRS; CDR2 reads YFSETQ. The V gene lost 2 bases and the J gene lost 2 bases, with 11 bases spanning the gap. The CDR3 DNA reads TGCGCCAGCAGCTTACAAGTAACCCCTGGGGCCAACGTCCTGACTTTC. Amino acids: CASSLQVTPGANVLTF.

The chain couples TRBV3-1 to TRBJ2-2, with D perhaps given as TRBD1 or TRBD2 (5 bases each). The CDR3 contains 14 residues. Between the trimmed V and J ends, which lost 8 bases and 0 bases, there was a span of 10 bases. CDR1 and CDR2 (germline): LGHDT, YNNKEL (reference sequence). The chain's CDR3 is CASSGTANTGELFF. Written as DNA, the CDR3 is TGTGCCAGCTCCGGGACGGCGAACACCGGGGAGCTGTTTTTT.